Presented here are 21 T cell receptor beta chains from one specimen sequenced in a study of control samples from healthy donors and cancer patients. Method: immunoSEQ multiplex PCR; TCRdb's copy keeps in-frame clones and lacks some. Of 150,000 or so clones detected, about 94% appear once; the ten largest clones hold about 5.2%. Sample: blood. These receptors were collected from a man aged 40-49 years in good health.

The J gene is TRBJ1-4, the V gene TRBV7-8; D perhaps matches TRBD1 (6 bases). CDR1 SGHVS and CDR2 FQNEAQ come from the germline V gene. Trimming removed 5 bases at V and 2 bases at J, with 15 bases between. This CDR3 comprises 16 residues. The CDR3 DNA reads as TGTGCCAGCAGCCAAGAGCCGGGGGCGACTAATGAAAAACTGTTTTTT. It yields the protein CASSQEPGATNEKLFF.

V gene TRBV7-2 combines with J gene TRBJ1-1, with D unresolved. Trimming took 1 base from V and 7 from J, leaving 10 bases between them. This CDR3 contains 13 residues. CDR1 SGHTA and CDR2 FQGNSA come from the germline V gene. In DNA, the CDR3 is TGTGCCAGCAGCTTAGGGTTACGGGTTGAAGCTTTCTTT. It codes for CASSLGLRVEAFF.

This CDR3 reads CATSDLLGSSGAFF. CDR3 nucleotides: TGTGCCACCAGTGATTTGTTGGGCAGTTCCGGAGCTTTCTTT. The chain links TRBV24-1 to TRBJ1-1; D unresolved. There are 14 residues in the CDR3. Germline V gene data show CDR1 as KGHDR and CDR2 as SFDVKD. Trimming pared 0 bases from V and 10 bases from J, leaving 14 bases between.

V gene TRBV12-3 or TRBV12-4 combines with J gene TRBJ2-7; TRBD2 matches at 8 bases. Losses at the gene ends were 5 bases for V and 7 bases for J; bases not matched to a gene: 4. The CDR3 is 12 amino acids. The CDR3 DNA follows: TGTGCCAGCAGTGCGGGGGGTGGGGAGCAGTACTTC. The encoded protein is CASSAGGGEQYF.

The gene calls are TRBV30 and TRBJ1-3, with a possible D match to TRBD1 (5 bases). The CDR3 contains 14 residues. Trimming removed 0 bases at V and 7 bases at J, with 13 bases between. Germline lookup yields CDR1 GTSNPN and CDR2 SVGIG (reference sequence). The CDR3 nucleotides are TGTGCCTGGAGTGTAGGGACCTCTCCGAACACCATATATTTT. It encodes CAWSVGTSPNTIYF.

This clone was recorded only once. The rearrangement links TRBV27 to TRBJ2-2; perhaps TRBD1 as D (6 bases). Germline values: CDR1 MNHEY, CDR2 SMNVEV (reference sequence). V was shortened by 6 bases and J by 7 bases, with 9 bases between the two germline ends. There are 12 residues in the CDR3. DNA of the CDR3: TGTGCCAGCAGCCACAGGGTCGGGGAGCTGTTTTTT. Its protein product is CASSHRVGELFF.

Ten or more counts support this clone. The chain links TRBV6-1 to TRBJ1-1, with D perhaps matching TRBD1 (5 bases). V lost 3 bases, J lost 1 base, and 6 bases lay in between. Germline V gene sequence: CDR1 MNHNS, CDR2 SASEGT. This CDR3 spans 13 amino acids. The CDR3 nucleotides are TGTGCCAGCAGTGACAGGGAGAACACTGAAGCTTTCTTT. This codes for CASSDRENTEAFF.

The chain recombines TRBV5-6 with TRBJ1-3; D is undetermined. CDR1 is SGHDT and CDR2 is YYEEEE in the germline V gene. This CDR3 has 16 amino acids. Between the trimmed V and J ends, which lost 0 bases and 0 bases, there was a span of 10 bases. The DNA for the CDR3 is TGTGCCAGCAGCTTGGACGGAGCGAGCTCTGGAAACACCATATATTTT. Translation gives CASSLDGASSGNTIYF.

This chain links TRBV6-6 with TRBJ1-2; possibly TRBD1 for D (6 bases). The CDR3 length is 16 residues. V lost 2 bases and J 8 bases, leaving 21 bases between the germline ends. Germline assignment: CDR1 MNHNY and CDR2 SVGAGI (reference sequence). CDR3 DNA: TGTGCCAGCAGTTACCCCCTGGGGGGGGGCGCGGGCGGCTACACCTTC. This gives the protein CASSYPLGGGAGGYTF.

CDR3 in amino acids: CATSDLLAGNTEAFF. CDR3 DNA: TGTGCCACCAGTGATTTGCTAGCGGGGAATACTGAAGCTTTCTTT. The chain employs TRBV24-1 and TRBJ1-1, with unresolved D. Germline V gene lookup returns CDR1 KGHDR and CDR2 SFDVKD. Trimming took 0 bases from V and 5 from J, leaving 12 bases between them. The CDR3 is made up of 15 amino acids.

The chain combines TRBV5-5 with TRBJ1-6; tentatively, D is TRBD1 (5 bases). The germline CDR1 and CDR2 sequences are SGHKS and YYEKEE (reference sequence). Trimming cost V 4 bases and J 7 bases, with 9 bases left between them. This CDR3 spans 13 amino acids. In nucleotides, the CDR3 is TGTGCCAGCAGCCTGGGACGGAATTCACCCCTCCACTTT. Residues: CASSLGRNSPLHF. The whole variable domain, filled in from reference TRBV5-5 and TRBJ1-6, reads DAGVTQSPTHLIKTRGQQVTLRCSPISGHKSVSWYQQVLGQGPQFIFQYYEKEERGRGNFPDRFSARQFPNYSSELNVNALLLGDSALYLCASSLGRNSPLHFGNGTRLTVT.

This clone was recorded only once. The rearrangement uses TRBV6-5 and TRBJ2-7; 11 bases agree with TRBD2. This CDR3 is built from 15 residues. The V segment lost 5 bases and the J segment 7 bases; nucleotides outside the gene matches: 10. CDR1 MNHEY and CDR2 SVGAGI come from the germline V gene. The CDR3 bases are TGTGCCAGCAGTCTTAGCGGGGGGGCCATTTGGGAGCAGTACTTC. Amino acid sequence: CASSLSGGAIWEQYF.

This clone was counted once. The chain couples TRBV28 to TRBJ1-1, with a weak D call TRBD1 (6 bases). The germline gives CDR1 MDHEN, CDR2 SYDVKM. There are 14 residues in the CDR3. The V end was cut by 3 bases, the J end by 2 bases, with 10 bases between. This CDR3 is CASSFGDTNTEAFF. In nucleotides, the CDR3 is TGTGCCAGCAGTTTTGGGGACACAAACACTGAAGCTTTCTTT. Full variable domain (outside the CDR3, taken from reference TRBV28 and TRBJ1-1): DVKVTQSSRYLVKRTGEKVFLECVQDMDHENMFWYRQDPGLGLRLIYFSYDVKMKEKGDIPEGYSVSREKKERFSLILESASTNQTSMYLCASSFGDTNTEAFFGQGTRLTVV.

The DNA for the CDR3 is TGTGCCAGCTCACCATCACTATCCAGGGATACGCAGTATTTT. It yields the protein CASSPSLSRDTQYF. The chain employs TRBV18 and TRBJ2-3, with D unclear. Germline V gives CDR1 KGHSH, CDR2 LQKENI. The CDR3 is 14 residues long. Trimming removed 2 bases at V and 6 bases at J, with 12 bases between.

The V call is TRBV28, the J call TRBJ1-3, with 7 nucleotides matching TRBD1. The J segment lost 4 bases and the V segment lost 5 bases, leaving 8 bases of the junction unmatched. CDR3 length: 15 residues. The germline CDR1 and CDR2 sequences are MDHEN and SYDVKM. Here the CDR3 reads CASSPDRVAGNTIYF. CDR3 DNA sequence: TGTGCCAGCAGTCCTGACAGGGTGGCCGGAAACACCATATATTTT.

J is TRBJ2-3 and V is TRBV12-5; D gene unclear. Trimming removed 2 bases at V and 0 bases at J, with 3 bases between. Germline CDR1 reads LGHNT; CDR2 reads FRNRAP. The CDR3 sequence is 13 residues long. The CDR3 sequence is CASGLPSTDTQYF. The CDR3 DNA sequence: TGTGCTAGTGGTTTGCCCAGCACAGATACGCAGTATTTT.

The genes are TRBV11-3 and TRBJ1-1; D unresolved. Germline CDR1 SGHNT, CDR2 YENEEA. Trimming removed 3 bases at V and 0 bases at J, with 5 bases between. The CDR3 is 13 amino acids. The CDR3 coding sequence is TGTGCCAGCAGCTTCGGGCTGAACACTGAAGCTTTCTTT. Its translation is CASSFGLNTEAFF.

The CDR3 is CASSHPRGGEDGELFF. DNA of the CDR3: TGTGCCAGCAGCCACCCGCGGGGGGGCGAAGACGGGGAGCTGTTTTTT. The chain employs TRBV3-1 (or the pseudogene TRBV3-2) and TRBJ2-2; 9 bases fit TRBD2. Germline V gives CDR1 LGHDT, CDR2 YNNKEL (reference sequence). V shed 3 bases and J 7 bases; nucleotides not matched to a gene: 9. This CDR3 comprises 16 residues.

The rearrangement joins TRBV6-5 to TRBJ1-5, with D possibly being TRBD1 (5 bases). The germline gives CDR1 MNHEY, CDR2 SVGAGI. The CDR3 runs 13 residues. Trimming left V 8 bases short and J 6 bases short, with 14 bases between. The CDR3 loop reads CASSPGFGQPQHF. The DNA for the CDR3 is TGTGCCAGCTCGCCAGGGTTCGGTCAGCCCCAGCATTTT.

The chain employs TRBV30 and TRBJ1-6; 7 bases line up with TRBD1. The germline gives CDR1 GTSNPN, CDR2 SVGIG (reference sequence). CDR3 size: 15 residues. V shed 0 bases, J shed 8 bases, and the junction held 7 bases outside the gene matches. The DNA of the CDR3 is TGTGCCTGGAGTGTAATAGGGGGCGATCATTCACCCCTCCACTTT. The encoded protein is CAWSVIGGDHSPLHF.

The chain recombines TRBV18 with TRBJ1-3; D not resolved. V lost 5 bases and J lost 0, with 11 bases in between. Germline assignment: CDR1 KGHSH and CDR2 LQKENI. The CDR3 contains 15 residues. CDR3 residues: CASSSGPSSGNTIYF. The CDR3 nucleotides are TGTGCCAGCTCATCCGGACCGAGCTCTGGAAACACCATATATTTT.